These T cell receptor beta chains were read from a single sample in a study of T-cell reconstitution after alpha-beta-depleted transplantation in children. TCRdb processed the PCR reads anew with MiXCR; each CDR3 protein has one entry. The repertoire includes about 230,000 distinct CDR3 sequences, about 12% of them detected once, and about 2.4% sits in the top ten. The starting material was PBMCs from the stem cell graft donor, obtained from the stem cell graft. Receptors originate from a human donor who donated a stem cell graft to a child with acute lymphoblastic leukemia. Each CDR3 is given with its conserved first and last residue. A D gene is named only where the DNA matches it firmly. The size field is filled for only some rows; it gives once, few, many or a size class.

j_call,cdr3_length,clone_size,d_call,v_call,cdr3_nt,cdr3_aa
TRBJ2-6,14,-,-,TRBV30,TGTGCCGAGATGACCGGCTCTGGGGCCAACGTCCTGACTTTC,CAEMTGSGANVLTF
TRBJ2-1,16,many,-,TRBV28,TGTGCCAGCAGTTTTTCCCCAGGGGGGTTGAACAATGAGCAGTTCTTC,CASSFSPGGLNNEQFF
TRBJ2-7,13,-,-,TRBV6-6,TGTGCCAGCAGTTTTTGCCTGGGCTACGAGCAGTACTTC,CASSFCLGYEQYF
TRBJ1-4,16,many,-,TRBV9,TGTGCCAGCAGCGTGGGGTTAGACCCCGGGAACGAAAAACTGTTTTTT,CASSVGLDPGNEKLFF
TRBJ1-6,14,many,-,TRBV27,TGTGCCAGCAGTCCCGGGACGCTTAATTCACCCCTCCACTTT,CASSPGTLNSPLHF
TRBJ2-3,16,many,TRBD2,TRBV7-2,TGTGCCAGCAGCTCCCGACTAGCGATGGGCACAGATACGCAGTATTTT,CASSSRLAMGTDTQYF
TRBJ2-7,14,many,-,TRBV5-6,TGTGCCAGCAGTTTGGGACGGAGCTCCTACGAGCAGTACTTC,CASSLGRSSYEQYF
TRBJ1-1,18,-,-,TRBV4-2,TGTGCCAGCAGCCAAGAAGGTAGGGGGAGGTGGAGTGACACTGAAGCTTTCTTT,CASSQEGRGRWSDTEAFF
TRBJ2-7,16,many,-,TRBV2,TGTGCCAGCAGTCGCACGGTTACGGGACTCTCCTACGAGCAGTACTTC,CASSRTVTGLSYEQYF
TRBJ2-7,14,-,-,TRBV21-1,TGTGCCAGCAGCAGCCGGGACAGGCCTACGTTGGGGTACTTC,CASSSRDRPTLGYF
TRBJ1-6,16,many,TRBD1,TRBV7-6,TGTGCCAGCAGCTTAAGAGGGGGCAGGGGTAATTCACCCCTCCACTTT,CASSLRGGRGNSPLHF
TRBJ2-1,13,many,-,TRBV19,TGTGCCAGTAGGGAGAGCTCCTACAATGAGCAGTTCTTC,CASRESSYNEQFF
TRBJ2-5,16,many,-,TRBV10-3,TGTGCCATCAGTGAGGCGAACTCAGGGGTCCAAGAGACCCAGTACTTC,CAISEANSGVQETQYF
TRBJ1-6,13,many,-,TRBV5-5,TGTGCCAGCAGCTTACTCTGGGGGGATCCCCTCCACTTT,CASSLLWGDPLHF
TRBJ2-7,13,many,-,TRBV20-1,TGCAGTGCTAGAGTGGCAGTCCGGTACGAGCAGTACTTC,CSARVAVRYEQYF